This T cell receptor beta chain appears in the sequencing data of a study of vaccination and CD4 T cells after COVID-19. Treatment defined: approximately nine-day PBMC culture with coronavirus spike peptide pools or control peptides (ViraFEST assay). Sequencing of cultured CD4+ T cell DNA used the Oncomine TCR Beta short-read assay. Each CDR3 protein is one row after TCRdb ran MiXCR on the PCR reads. The sample consists of approximately 17,000 distinct CDR3 sequences, roughly 58% of them appearing once. The CDR3 is made up of 13 amino acids. Germline lookup yields CDR1 DFQATT and CDR2 SNEGSKA (reference sequence). Trimming stripped 3 bases from V and 8 bases from J, with 11 bases between. In regard to this clonotype: Its antigen is not known.

This chain joins TRBV20-1 and TRBJ1-6; no clear D. The source material was CD4+ T cells from blood, cultured in vitro, sampled before SARS-CoV-2 vaccination. The receptor was isolated from a human donor who had recovered from COVID-19. CDR3 region: CSASSRRDSPLHF. As DNA, the CDR3 is TGCAGTGCTAGCTCGCGGAGAGATTCACCCCTCCACTTT.